The 32 T cell receptor beta chains reported below all come from one sample, sequenced in a study of long-term antiretroviral therapy in people with HIV. The assay used was immunoSEQ (version v3.0), run at survey level. The table came from immunoSEQ multiplex PCR; TCRdb's copy has only in-frame clones and leaves some out. Of some 20,000 clones in the sample, more than 80% were seen once. Sequences were derived from unsorted PBMCs, sampled 5.9 years after starting antiretroviral therapy. The receptors were sampled from a young man with HIV.

This sequence joins TRBV2 and TRBJ2-3; 9 bases align to TRBD1. CDR1 is SNHLY, CDR2 FYNNEI, per germline. Trimming cost V 3 bases and J 6 bases; bases outside gene matches: 13. CDR3 size: 17 residues. DNA for the CDR3: TGTGCCAGCAGTGACCTGGACAGGGGCATTCTATTCGATACGCAGTATTTT. Amino acids: CASSDLDRGILFDTQYF.

The rearrangement uses TRBV6-6 and TRBJ2-1; D not certain. Looked up from germline, CDR1 is MNHNY and CDR2 is SVGAGI (reference sequence). The CDR3 consists of 14 residues. V shed 6 bases and J shed 0 bases, with 9 bases lying between them. The CDR3 bases are TGTGCCAGCAGAGATGGGGACTCCTACAATGAGCAGTTCTTC. This encodes CASRDGDSYNEQFF.

This clone was observed a few times. V usage is TRBV5-1 and J usage is TRBJ1-4; 9 bases align to TRBD1. Germline CDR1 SGHRS, CDR2 YFSETQ. The CDR3 consists of 16 residues. The V segment lost 2 bases and the J segment 0 bases; nucleotides outside the gene matches: 2. The CDR3 bases are TGCGCCAGCAGCTTACAGGGGGCCACAACTAATGAAAAACTGTTTTTT. Its protein product is CASSLQGATTNEKLFF.

Only a few counts were recorded for this clone. The chain joins TRBV10-3 to TRBJ1-1; no reliable D call. The V and J ends lost 10 bases and 0 bases respectively, with 9 bases between them. Germline V CDR1 and CDR2: ENHRY, SYGVKD. The CDR3 spans 12 residues. The CDR3 loop reads CATTTLNTEAFF. In nucleotides, the CDR3 is TGTGCCACGACGACATTGAACACTGAAGCTTTCTTT.

The gene calls are TRBV6-4 and TRBJ1-2, with D tentatively TRBD1 (5 bases). V dropped 7 bases and J dropped 6 bases, with 21 bases sitting between them. Looked up from germline, CDR1 is MRHNA and CDR2 is SNTAGT. The CDR3 totals 15 residues. The chain's CDR3 is CASITPKGRGHGYTF. DNA for the CDR3: TGTGCCAGCATTACCCCCAAAGGCCGGGGCCATGGCTACACCTTC.

The chain links TRBV19 to TRBJ2-6, with 7 bases that match TRBD1. CDR3 length: 19 amino acids. V gave up 5 bases and J gave up 0 bases; unmatched junction bases: 13. The V gene's germline CDR1 is LNHDA and CDR2 SQIVND (reference sequence). Here the CDR3 DNA reads TGTGCCAGTAGTGGGGACAGTAGATTCCCCGACTCTGGGGCCAACGTCCTGACTTTC. The encoded protein is CASSGDSRFPDSGANVLTF.

V and J are TRBV11-2 and TRBJ2-7; no firm D call. Deletions cut 2 bases from V and 4 bases from J, with 9 bases between. Germline-derived CDR1 and CDR2 are SGHAT and FQNNGV. The CDR3 has 13 amino acids. The CDR3: CASSLWAEYEQYF. The CDR3 DNA is TGTGCCAGCAGCTTATGGGCCGAATACGAGCAGTACTTC.

The chain combines TRBV6-1 with TRBJ1-1; D gene unclear. The CDR3 covers 14 residues. The V gene lost 2 bases and the J gene lost 2 bases, with 9 bases spanning the gap. The V gene's germline CDR1 is MNHNS and CDR2 SASEGT. The CDR3 nucleotides read TGTGCCAGCAGTGAATTCGGCAGCAACACTGAAGCTTTCTTT. Its protein is CASSEFGSNTEAFF.

The chain recombines TRBV6-7 with TRBJ2-1; TRBD1 matches 8 bases. TRBV6-7 qualifies as an ORF whose function is uncertain. The CDR3 consists of 19 residues. V lost 0 bases and J lost 0; bases outside the gene matches: 10. For the CDR3, the DNA is TGTGCCAGCAGTTACTCGACGGCAGGGGGCCCCAGCTCCTACAATGAGCAGTTCTTC. Its protein is CASSYSTAGGPSSYNEQFF.

The rearrangement uses TRBV27 and TRBJ2-3; no firm D call. Germline V CDR1 and CDR2: MNHEY, SMNVEV (reference sequence). Trimming took off 0 bases at V and 2 bases at J, with 9 bases between the two ends. The CDR3 has 15 amino acids. The CDR3 sequence is CASSLSSRTTDTQYF. CDR3 DNA sequence: TGTGCCAGCAGTTTATCGAGCCGAACCACAGATACGCAGTATTTT.

The V gene is TRBV4-2, the J gene TRBJ2-1, with a possible D match to TRBD2 (7 bases). CDR3 size: 17 residues. Looked up from germline, CDR1 is LGHNA and CDR2 is YNFKEQ. The V end lost 1 base, the J end lost 5 bases, and 18 bases lay between the germline ends. The CDR3 protein is CASSQAVFQRDNNEQFF. The CDR3 DNA reads as TGTGCCAGCAGCCAAGCCGTGTTCCAGCGGGACAACAATGAGCAGTTCTTC.

In its sample, this clone was seen a few times. The rearrangement uses TRBV6-1 and TRBJ1-3; D gene ambiguous. The CDR3 runs 12 residues. V gave up 6 bases and J gave up 0 bases, with 3 bases separating them. Germline V gene lookup returns CDR1 MNHNS and CDR2 SASEGT. Here the CDR3 DNA reads TGTGCCAGCAGGGGCTCTGGAAACACCATATATTTT. Translation: CASRGSGNTIYF.

V gene TRBV2 combines with J gene TRBJ2-1; D not resolved. V was cut by 6 bases and J by 9 bases, with 21 bases left in between. Germline-derived CDR1 and CDR2 are SNHLY and FYNNEI. This CDR3 spans 15 amino acids. The CDR3 region has the DNA TGTGCCAGCAGGGCCATGGGGTTGGAGCATCCTGAGCAGTTCTTC. This gives the protein CASRAMGLEHPEQFF.

The gene calls are TRBV29-1 and TRBJ1-6; 7 bases map to TRBD1. The ends lost 4 bases at V and 6 bases at J; junction bases unmatched: 3. Germline assignment: CDR1 SQVTM and CDR2 ANQGSEA. CDR3 length: 13 residues. CDR3 residues: CSVGAGGNSPLHF. Written as DNA, the CDR3 is TGCAGCGTTGGCGCAGGGGGTAATTCACCCCTCCACTTT.

This clone was detected only once. CDR3 DNA sequence: TGTGCCAGTAGAAAAAACATAGGAGGGTACGAAAAACTGTTTTTT. It encodes CASRKNIGGYEKLFF. The rearrangement uses TRBV19 and TRBJ1-4; D call uncertain. CDR3 size: 15 residues. Germline V gives CDR1 LNHDA, CDR2 SQIVND (reference sequence). The V end lost 6 bases, the J end lost 8 bases, and 19 bases lay between the germline ends.

The gene calls are TRBV4-3 and TRBJ1-5, with 7 bases that match TRBD1. The CDR3 has 16 amino acids. Unmatched junction bases numbered 12, after V lost 9 bases and J lost 1 base. CDR1 and CDR2 (germline): LGHNA, YSLEER. The CDR3 sequence is CASAPDRRVSNQPQHF. CDR3 coding DNA: TGCGCCAGTGCTCCGGACAGGCGCGTGAGCAATCAGCCCCAGCATTTT.

The V and J genes are TRBV7-2 and TRBJ2-1; the match to TRBD1 covers 7 bases. The germline V gene has CDR1 SGHTA and CDR2 FQGNSA. This CDR3 is built from 15 residues. V shed 5 bases, J shed 0 bases, and the junction held 4 bases outside the gene matches. The CDR3 region is CASSVDRDSYNEQFF. The CDR3 DNA follows: TGTGCCAGCAGCGTCGACAGGGACTCCTACAATGAGCAGTTCTTC. Full variable domain (outside the CDR3, taken from reference TRBV7-2 and TRBJ2-1): GAGVSQSPSNKVTEKGKDVELRCDPISGHTALYWYRQSLGQGLEFLIYFQGNSAPDKSGLPSDRFSAERTGGSVSTLTIQRTQQEDSAVYLCASSVDRDSYNEQFFGPGTRLTVL.

CDR3 residues: CASSVSHGLGYEQYF. The CDR3 nucleotides are TGTGCCAGCAGCGTTTCCCACGGGTTGGGCTACGAGCAGTACTTC. The chain combines TRBV9 with TRBJ2-7; D is unresolved. This CDR3 region has 15 residues. The germline gives CDR1 SGDLS, CDR2 YYNGEE. V shed 2 bases and J shed 3 bases, with 15 bases lying between them.

This CDR3 reads CASSPRLAGAYEQYF. The DNA of the CDR3 is TGTGCCAGCTCACCACGGCTAGCGGGAGCTTACGAGCAGTACTTC. V and J are TRBV18 and TRBJ2-7; TRBD2 matches at 10 bases. Germline V lookup: CDR1 KGHSH, CDR2 LQKENI. CDR3 length: 15 amino acids. Losses at the gene ends were 1 base for V and 4 bases for J; bases not matched to a gene: 4.

The rearrangement uses TRBV4-3 and TRBJ2-2; no clear D. CDR3 size: 16 residues. Germline CDR1 LGHNA, CDR2 YSLEER. V was cut by 1 base and J by 6 bases, with 15 bases left in between. The CDR3 DNA sequence: TGCGCCAGCAGCCAAGGTAGCCTCTCGTACCCCGGGGAGCTGTTTTTT. Translation gives CASSQGSLSYPGELFF.

The chain couples TRBV6-5 to TRBJ2-1; unclear D gene. The length of the CDR3 is 11 residues. In germline, CDR1 is MNHEY, CDR2 SVGAGI. With 5 bases removed from V and 7 bases from J, the gap between germline ends came to 6 bases. This CDR3 reads CASSTRNEQFF. The CDR3 region has the DNA TGTGCCAGCAGTACAAGGAATGAGCAGTTCTTC.

The V call is TRBV12-5, the J call TRBJ2-7; TRBD2 is a possible D gene (6 bases). The CDR3 has 16 residues. Trimming pared 0 bases from V and 3 bases from J, leaving 15 bases between. Germline V gene sequence: CDR1 LGHNT, CDR2 FRNRAP. As DNA, the CDR3 is TGTGCTAGTGGTTTGGTACTGCGGGGCGAAAACTACGAGCAGTACTTC. It yields the protein CASGLVLRGENYEQYF.

The rearrangement links TRBV7-3 to TRBJ2-2, with unresolved D. This CDR3 spans 14 amino acids. The germline gives CDR1 SGHTA, CDR2 FQGTGA. Trimming pared 6 bases from V and 0 bases from J, leaving 8 bases between. CDR3 bases: TGTGCCAGCAGTTCAGACGCGAACACCGGGGAGCTGTTTTTT. Encoded protein: CASSSDANTGELFF. Complete variable domain (other parts from reference TRBV7-3 and TRBJ2-2): GAGVSQTPSNKVTEKGKYVELRCDPISGHTALYWYRQSLGQGPEFLIYFQGTGAADDSGLPNDRFFAVRPEGSVSTLKIQRTERGDSAVYLCASSSDANTGELFFGEGSRLTVL.

The gene calls are TRBV13 and TRBJ2-3, with 8 bases matching TRBD1. This CDR3 region has 15 residues. Germline V gene sequence: CDR1 PRHDT, CDR2 FYEKMQ (reference sequence). Trimming removed 4 bases from V and 2 bases from J; junction bases left unmatched: 5. The CDR3 is CASSSTDRDTDTQYF. The DNA of the CDR3 is TGTGCCAGCAGCTCTACGGACAGGGACACAGATACGCAGTATTTT.

CDR3 amino acids: CSVGFRGGPWETQYF. The CDR3 nucleotides are TGCAGCGTTGGTTTCCGCGGGGGGCCTTGGGAGACCCAGTACTTC. The chain joins TRBV29-1 to TRBJ2-5; 8 bases map to TRBD2. The junction had 12 bases not matched to a gene; V was cut back by 4 bases and J by 5 bases. The V gene's germline CDR1 is SQVTM and CDR2 ANQGSEA. The CDR3 is 15 residues long. Supplemented by reference TRBV29-1 and TRBJ2-5, the full variable domain reads SAVISQKPSRDICQRGTSLTIQCQVDSQVTMMFWYRQQPGQSLTLIATANQGSEATYESGFVIDKFPISRPNLTFSTLTVSNMSPEDSSIYLCSVGFRGGPWETQYFGPGTRLLVL.

The table lists this clone with a few counts. V and J are TRBV7-9 and TRBJ1-2; TRBD1 agrees at 8 bases. The trim removed 5 bases at V and 7 bases at J, leaving 15 bases unmatched. The germline V gene has CDR1 SEHNR and CDR2 FQNEAQ (reference sequence). The CDR3 loop spans 16 amino acids. CDR3 nucleotides: TGTGCCAGCAGCCCGGTGATGGGCCAGGGGGCAACTGGCTACACCTTC. This translates into CASSPVMGQGATGYTF.

By share, this clone ranks as medium-sized. The J gene is TRBJ2-1, the V gene TRBV6-4; no reliable D call. The germline V gene has CDR1 MRHNA and CDR2 SNTAGT. V lost 0 bases and J lost 9, with 9 bases in between. CDR3 length: 13 amino acids. The CDR3: CASSDSRGVEQFF. CDR3 sequence (DNA): TGTGCCAGCAGTGACTCGAGAGGAGTTGAGCAGTTCTTC.

The rearrangement uses TRBV5-8 and TRBJ2-2; the match to TRBD2 covers 9 bases. This CDR3 is 17 amino acids long. From germline, CDR1 is SGHTS and CDR2 YDEGEE. V dropped 0 bases and J dropped 5; count of bases not matched to a gene: 8. The CDR3 reads CASSLEGGRAGTGELFF. As DNA, the CDR3 is TGTGCCAGCAGCTTGGAGGGCGGGAGGGCCGGTACCGGGGAGCTGTTTTTT. The full variable domain, its missing parts supplied by reference TRBV5-8 and TRBJ2-2, is EAGVTQSPTHLIKTRGQQATLRCSPISGHTSVYWYQQALGLGLQFLLWYDEGEERNRGNFPPRFSGRQFPNYSSELNVNALELEDSALYLCASSLEGGRAGTGELFFGEGSRLTVL.

The chain joins TRBV6-5 to TRBJ1-1; D call uncertain. The V gene's germline CDR1 is MNHEY and CDR2 SVGAGI. This CDR3 contains 13 residues. Trimming cost V 4 bases and J 8 bases, with 14 bases left between them. This CDR3 is CASSSIPPVEAFF. The CDR3, as DNA: TGTGCCAGCAGTTCTATTCCCCCCGTCGAAGCTTTCTTT.

Within the sample, this clone is medium-sized. V and J are TRBV11-3 and TRBJ2-1; D gene ambiguous. Germline V gene lookup returns CDR1 SGHNT and CDR2 YENEEA. CDR3 length: 13 amino acids. The V end lost 5 bases, the J end lost 6 bases, and 11 bases lay between the germline ends. The CDR3 is CASSPDRSNEQFF. The CDR3 region has the DNA TGTGCCAGCAGCCCCGACCGGAGCAATGAGCAGTTCTTC. Based on the CDR3 plus reference TRBV11-3 and TRBJ2-1, the full variable domain is EAGVVQSPRYKIIEKKQPVAFWCNPISGHNTLYWYLQNLGQGPELLIRYENEEAVDDSQLPKDRFSAERLKGVDSTLKIQPAELGDSAVYLCASSPDRSNEQFFGPGTRLTVL.

This chain connects TRBV4-1 to TRBJ1-5, with 7 bases that match TRBD1. CDR3 length: 16 residues. The germline CDR1 and CDR2 sequences are MGHRA and YSYEKL. V dropped 3 bases and J dropped 4; count of bases not matched to a gene: 9. This CDR3 reads CASSHAQGGANQPQHF. The CDR3, as DNA: TGCGCCAGCAGCCACGCCCAGGGGGGGGCGAATCAGCCCCAGCATTTT.

This chain connects TRBV29-1 to TRBJ1-2, with D maybe TRBD1 (5 bases). Trimming stripped 5 bases from V and 4 bases from J, with 14 bases between. The CDR3 consists of 13 residues. Germline lookup yields CDR1 SQVTM and CDR2 ANQGSEA. The CDR3 DNA reads TGCAGCGTTTATGAGGTTCAGGGCTATGGCTACACCTTC. This sequence encodes CSVYEVQGYGYTF.